A single sample gave rise to the 15 T cell receptor beta chains below, sequenced in a study of blood T cell repertoires in COVID-19 (TCRdb year 2020). Library preparation used the immunoSEQ multiplex PCR assay. Here the immuneACCESS table is served through TCRdb, limited to in-frame sequences with V and J called. Missing clones are a known gap in these copies; in checked studies unresolved V genes cover under half, and the rest lacks a known reason. Counted in this sample were roughly 300,000 clones; around 87% of them appeared once. Approximately 5.3% of the sample is held by the ten biggest clonotypes. The material sequenced was PBMCs or T cells enriched from blood (not recorded which). All receptors come from a woman aged 25-40 years who had recovered from COVID-19.

This chain uses TRBV3-1 (or the pseudogene TRBV3-2) with TRBJ1-6; D is undetermined. Trimming removed 1 base at V and 8 bases at J, with 12 bases between. The CDR3 totals 15 residues. CDR1 is LGHDT, CDR2 YNNKEL, per germline (reference sequence). The CDR3 protein is CASSQVGGLDSPLHF. The DNA of the CDR3 is TGTGCCAGCAGCCAAGTGGGAGGCCTCGATTCACCCCTCCACTTT.

The rearrangement uses TRBV6-2 or TRBV6-3 and TRBJ1-1, with a tentative D call TRBD1 (6 bases). Germline V gene lookup returns CDR1 MNHEY and CDR2 SVGEGT. This CDR3 contains 16 residues. Trimming stripped 2 bases from V and 0 bases from J, with 13 bases between. CDR3 bases: TGTGCCAGCAGTTACCCCCGGACAGACTTGAACACTGAAGCTTTCTTT. Translating it yields CASSYPRTDLNTEAFF.

This rearrangement joins TRBV24-1 to TRBJ1-1, with D unclear. The CDR3 sequence is 17 residues long. Germline V lookup: CDR1 KGHDR, CDR2 SFDVKD. Trimming removed 1 base from V and 2 bases from J, with 16 bases in between. CDR3 sequence: CATSDFEILTVNTEAFF. The DNA for the CDR3 is TGTGCCACCAGTGATTTCGAAATTTTAACAGTTAACACTGAAGCTTTCTTT.

The chain uses TRBV4-2 and TRBJ2-2, with D possibly matching TRBD1 (6 bases). Germline V gene sequence: CDR1 LGHNA, CDR2 YNFKEQ. V was clipped by 0 bases and J by 3 bases, with 14 bases between them. The CDR3 runs 17 residues. The CDR3 region has the DNA TGTGCCAGCAGCCAAGAGACAGGTCAACGGGACACCGGGGAGCTGTTTTTT. The encoded protein is CASSQETGQRDTGELFF.

This clone was observed once. The chain joins TRBV24-1 to TRBJ2-5; 10 positions agree with TRBD1. CDR3 length equals 17 residues. V shed 3 bases and J 1 base; nucleotides not matched to a gene: 7. Germline assignment: CDR1 KGHDR and CDR2 SFDVKD. DNA for the CDR3: TGTGCCACCAGTGATGGAGGACAGGGGGGGTTCCAAGAGACCCAGTACTTC. Translation: CATSDGGQGGFQETQYF.

This clone was seen just once. The chain uses TRBV5-5 and TRBJ1-5; the D is unclear. This CDR3 contains 13 residues. V was clipped by 0 bases and J by 6 bases, with 7 bases between them. Germline V gene lookup returns CDR1 SGHKS and CDR2 YYEKEE (reference sequence). CDR3 residues: CASSLERGQPQHF. DNA of the CDR3: TGTGCCAGCAGCTTGGAACGCGGTCAGCCCCAGCATTTT.

The chain links TRBV9 to TRBJ1-1, with 8 bases aligning to TRBD1. The CDR3 runs 16 residues. V shed 4 bases and J 6 bases; nucleotides not matched to a gene: 14. Germline V gene sequence: CDR1 SGDLS, CDR2 YYNGEE. CDR3 DNA: TGTGCCAGCAGCAACCGCCGACAGGGGATGGGCGCTGAAGCTTTCTTT. This gives the protein CASSNRRQGMGAEAFF.

This clone has a single count. The chain uses TRBV28 and TRBJ1-4; 9 bases match TRBD1. Germline loops: CDR1 MDHEN, CDR2 SYDVKM. With 8 bases clipped from V and 8 bases from J, the junction kept 9 bases outside the gene matches. The CDR3 runs to 14 residues. The CDR3 region is CASGTGTGHEKLFF. Here the CDR3 DNA reads TGTGCCAGCGGGACCGGGACAGGGCACGAAAAACTGTTTTTT. Using reference TRBV28 and TRBJ1-4 for the parts outside the CDR3, the full variable domain is DVKVTQSSRYLVKRTGEKVFLECVQDMDHENMFWYRQDPGLGLRLIYFSYDVKMKEKGDIPEGYSVSREKKERFSLILESASTNQTSMYLCASGTGTGHEKLFFGSGTQLSVL.

J is TRBJ1-1 and V is TRBV5-1, with D possibly matching TRBD1 (5 bases). The germline V gene encodes CDR1 SGHRS and CDR2 YFSETQ. The CDR3 is made up of 15 amino acids. With 0 bases removed from V and 1 base from J, the gap between germline ends came to 10 bases. CDR3 sequence reads: CASSLVGAQNTEAFF. The CDR3 region has the DNA TGCGCCAGCAGCTTGGTAGGGGCGCAGAACACTGAAGCTTTCTTT. Using reference TRBV5-1 and TRBJ1-1 for the parts outside the CDR3, the full variable domain is KAGVTQTPRYLIKTRGQQVTLSCSPISGHRSVSWYQQTPGQGLQFLFEYFSETQRNKGNFPGRFSGRQFSNSRSEMNVSTLELGDSALYLCASSLVGAQNTEAFFGQGTRLTVV.

This sequence joins TRBV28 and TRBJ1-5, with D unresolved. The V gene lost 9 bases and the J gene lost 4 bases, with 10 bases spanning the gap. CDR1 is MDHEN and CDR2 is SYDVKM in the germline V gene. This CDR3 contains 12 residues. The CDR3 DNA sequence: TGTGCCAGTAGACTGGTAAATCAGCCCCAGCATTTT. Protein product: CASRLVNQPQHF.

This chain joins TRBV18 and TRBJ2-1; possible D gene TRBD1, 5 bases. The CDR3 extends over 16 amino acids. Per germline, CDR1 KGHSH and CDR2 LQKENI. V was cut by 3 bases and J by 1 base, with 13 bases left in between. The chain's CDR3 is CASSPSRAPSYNEQFF. The CDR3 DNA sequence: TGTGCCAGCTCACCTTCCAGGGCCCCATCCTACAATGAGCAGTTCTTC.

This clone was detected only a few times. The genes are TRBV5-1 and TRBJ1-4; D is unresolved. Germline-derived CDR1 and CDR2 are SGHRS and YFSETQ. CDR3 length: 16 amino acids. V was trimmed by 4 bases and J by 7 bases, leaving 20 bases between them. This CDR3 is CASSPGTRGAGEKLFF. CDR3 DNA: TGCGCCAGCAGCCCTGGTACGAGAGGAGCGGGTGAAAAACTGTTTTTT.

The chain recombines TRBV3-1 (or the pseudogene TRBV3-2) with TRBJ2-1, with 8 bases identical to TRBD2. CDR1 LGHDT and CDR2 YNNKEL come from the germline V gene (reference sequence). The CDR3 contains 16 residues. V shed 0 bases, J shed 8 bases, and the junction held 9 bases outside the gene matches. CDR3 amino acids: CASSQESRGGVDEQFF. In DNA form, the CDR3 reads TGTGCCAGCAGCCAAGAGAGTCGGGGGGGCGTCGATGAGCAGTTCTTC.

V usage is TRBV2 and J usage is TRBJ1-2; 8 positions agree with TRBD1. The CDR3 length is 16 residues. J gave up 0 bases and V 4 bases, and 7 bases lay outside the gene matches. Per germline, CDR1 SNHLY and CDR2 FYNNEI. The CDR3 DNA reads as TGTGCCAGCAGTGCAGGGGGCGCCCCTTCTAACTATGGCTACACCTTC. It encodes CASSAGGAPSNYGYTF.

This chain uses TRBV29-1 with TRBJ1-2; no firm D call. The CDR3 is 12 amino acids. Deletions cut 3 bases from V and 7 bases from J, with 12 bases between. CDR1 SQVTM and CDR2 ANQGSEA come from the germline V gene. The CDR3 here is CSVERVSGGYTF. The CDR3 nucleotides read TGCAGCGTTGAGAGGGTGAGCGGTGGCTACACCTTC. The whole variable domain, filled in from reference TRBV29-1 and TRBJ1-2, reads SAVISQKPSRDICQRGTSLTIQCQVDSQVTMMFWYRQQPGQSLTLIATANQGSEATYESGFVIDKFPISRPNLTFSTLTVSNMSPEDSSIYLCSVERVSGGYTFGSGTRLTVV.